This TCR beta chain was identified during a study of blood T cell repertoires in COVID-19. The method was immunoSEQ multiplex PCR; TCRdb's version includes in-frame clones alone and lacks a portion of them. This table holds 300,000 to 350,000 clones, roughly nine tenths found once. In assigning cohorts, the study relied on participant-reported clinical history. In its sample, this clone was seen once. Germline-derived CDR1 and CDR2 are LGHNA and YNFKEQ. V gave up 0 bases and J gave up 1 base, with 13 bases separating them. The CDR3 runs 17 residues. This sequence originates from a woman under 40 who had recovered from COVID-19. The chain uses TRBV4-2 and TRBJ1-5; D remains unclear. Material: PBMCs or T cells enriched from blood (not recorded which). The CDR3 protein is CASSQDRWEVSNQPQHF. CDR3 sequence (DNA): TGTGCCAGCAGCCAAGATCGGTGGGAGGTAAGCAATCAGCCCCAGCATTTT.